Here is one T cell receptor (beta chain) with its context. Its antigen is not known. These data belong to a study of cytomegalovirus exposure and HLA in healthy donors. Study summary: A prior study identified 117 million unique TCR beta sequences from roughly 180 million T cells. Of all 360 or so donors who were genotyped, about 84% belonged to the Caucasian-associated ancestry cluster.

The CDR3 has 15 amino acids. Germline assignment: CDR1 SEHNR and CDR2 FQNEAQ (reference sequence). V trimming: 5 bases; J trimming: 2 bases; junction bases outside the gene matches: 8. The study's findings and limits: Some V segments, including TRBV6-2 and TRBV6-3, were excluded as indistinguishable. Later genetic work tied a missense DCLRE1C variant to beta-chain V and J trimming.

PCR primers comprised 60 Vbeta and 13 Jbeta primers. Clones were read by immunoSEQ multiplex PCR, and TCRdb kept only the in-frame ones, dropping some. The table has 95,000 to 150,000 clones, 70% to 80% seen once. V and J are TRBV7-9 and TRBJ2-7; 8 bases are a match to TRBD1. The clonotype was recovered from a woman in her 40s in good health and CMV-seropositive. Specimen: PBMCs. The CDR3: CASSRGQGPTYEQYF. The CDR3 DNA sequence: TGTGCCAGCAGCCGAGGACAGGGTCCTACCTACGAGCAGTACTTC.